This TCR beta chain was obtained from a study of T cells in Graves' hyperthyroidism and ophthalmopathy. Broader study findings: Appearing also in blood were most of the thyroid clonotypes expanded above 0.001. Ophthalmopathy prediction by the model preceded onset by a median roughly 6 months.

What was amplified from RNA transcripts were TCR beta CDR3 regions. Using the HTBI primer set, a first-round RT-PCR was run on the TCR CDR3. TCRdb reprocessed the multiplex PCR reads via MiXCR and lists one record per CDR3 protein. The sample includes 480,000 or so distinct CDR3 sequences, around 50% of them seen just once. Criteria for exclusion of patients were uncontrolled infection, other autoimmune disease, pregnancy or lactation. The V and J ends lost 2 bases and 4 bases, in that order; junction bases with no gene match: 2. CDR1 is SGHRS, CDR2 YFSETQ, per germline. There are 16 residues in the CDR3. To note about this clonotype: Its antigen remains unknown.

The sample comprised peripheral blood or thyroid tissue (not recorded which). This chain connects TRBV5-1 to TRBJ2-2, with 13 bases aligning to TRBD2. The receptor was isolated from an adult woman with Graves' disease, either hyperthyroidism or ophthalmopathy (not recorded which). The CDR3 region is CASSFRTSGSTGELFF. The CDR3 region has the DNA TGCGCCAGCAGCTTTAGGACTAGCGGGAGCACCGGGGAGCTGTTTTTT.